One and the same sample provided the 16 T cell receptor beta chains below, sequenced in a study of cytomegalovirus exposure and HLA in healthy donors. PCR amplification relied on 60 Vbeta primers (plus 13 Jbeta primers). The protocol was immunoSEQ multiplex PCR, while the TCRdb copy is restricted to in-frame clones and leaves out a portion. The profile shows about 38,000 clones, approximately 70% of them singletons. The specimen was PBMCs. These receptors originate from a man aged 30 to 39 in good health and CMV-seronegative.

This rearrangement joins TRBV6-5 to TRBJ2-7; 9 nucleotides match TRBD1. Germline values: CDR1 MNHEY, CDR2 SVGAGI. V trimming: 4 bases; J trimming: 1 base; junction bases outside the gene matches: 5. The CDR3 runs to 15 residues. The chain's CDR3 is CASSSSGTGSYEQYF. In DNA, the CDR3 is TGTGCCAGCAGTTCCTCCGGGACAGGGTCCTACGAGCAGTACTTC.

V and J are TRBV4-1 and TRBJ2-7; no reliable D call. The ends were cut back, 1 base at V and 4 bases at J, with 11 bases in the middle. Per the germline V gene, CDR1 is MGHRA and CDR2 is YSYEKL. The CDR3 length is 14 residues. CDR3 nucleotide sequence: TGCGCCAGCAGCCAAGGGCTAGAGAGTTACGAGCAGTACTTC. Amino acids: CASSQGLESYEQYF.

This chain joins TRBV4-1 and TRBJ2-4, with 14 bases aligning to TRBD2. The germline V gene has CDR1 MGHRA and CDR2 YSYEKL. Trimming removed 2 bases from V and 1 base from J; junction bases left unmatched: 10. The CDR3 is made up of 20 amino acids. This chain's CDR3 is CASSQPRLAGGPIAKNIQYF. Written as DNA, the CDR3 is TGCGCCAGCAGCCAACCTCGACTAGCGGGGGGGCCCATTGCCAAAAACATTCAGTACTTC.

This rearrangement joins TRBV9 to TRBJ2-1; D may be TRBD2 (6 bases). CDR1 is SGDLS, CDR2 YYNGEE, per germline. The CDR3 runs 16 residues. V gave up 3 bases and J gave up 2 bases, with 15 bases separating them. CDR3 amino acids: CASSAESGPPYNEQFF. CDR3 nucleotides: TGTGCCAGCAGCGCCGAGAGCGGGCCTCCCTACAATGAGCAGTTCTTC.

In DNA form, the CDR3 reads TGCAGCGTTGTGTGGCTAACTAGCGGCTACGAGCAGTACTTC. Translated: CSVVWLTSGYEQYF. The V call is TRBV29-1, the J call TRBJ2-7; 8 positions match TRBD2. The CDR3 loop spans 14 amino acids. V lost 4 bases to trimming and J lost 3 bases; unmatched junction nucleotides: 8. Germline V gene lookup returns CDR1 SQVTM and CDR2 ANQGSEA.

This clone was found a few times. The chain carries TRBV28 and TRBJ1-5; 7 bases match TRBD1. V lost 4 bases, J lost 4 bases, and 13 bases stayed unmatched. The CDR3 is 17 residues long. Germline-derived CDR1 and CDR2 are MDHEN and SYDVKM. CDR3 nucleotides: TGTGCCAGCAGTTCCCTCCTACCGGGACAGTTGAATCAGCCCCAGCATTTT. As protein: CASSSLLPGQLNQPQHF.

The chain is built from TRBV11-2 and TRBJ2-2; 7 bases fit TRBD2. This CDR3 has 16 residues. CDR1 and CDR2 from the germline V gene are SGHAT and FQNNGV. With V trimmed by 1 base and J by 4 bases, 6 bases remained unmatched. CDR3 bases: TGTGCCAGCAGCTTAGGAAGCGGGATTGTCACCGGGGAGCTGTTTTTT. Its translation: CASSLGSGIVTGELFF.

V is TRBV6-5 and J is TRBJ1-5; tentative D call: TRBD1 (6 bases). V shed 5 bases and J shed 3 bases, with 11 bases lying between them. Germline-derived CDR1 and CDR2 are MNHEY and SVGAGI. This CDR3 has 14 residues. The CDR3 loop is CASSQTGLNQPQHF. The CDR3 DNA reads as TGTGCCAGCAGTCAGACAGGCCTCAATCAGCCCCAGCATTTT.

V usage is TRBV13 and J usage is TRBJ2-3; a possible D gene is TRBD2 (7 bases). Germline CDR1 is PRHDT and CDR2 is FYEKMQ (reference sequence). This CDR3 is 15 amino acids long. Trimming took off 4 bases at V and 0 bases at J, with 11 bases between the two ends. Here the CDR3 DNA reads TGTGCCAGCAGCTCCCGGGGGGCGAGCACAGATACGCAGTATTTT. It yields the protein CASSSRGASTDTQYF.

V is TRBV6-5 and J is TRBJ2-3; D remains ambiguous. The CDR3 spans 14 residues. V was cut by 4 bases and J by 7 bases, with 15 bases left in between. Germline V gene lookup returns CDR1 MNHEY and CDR2 SVGAGI. CDR3 coding DNA: TGTGCCAGCAGTTCGGTGTCTTCGCCGTATACGCAGTATTTT. Translating gives CASSSVSSPYTQYF.

V is TRBV30 and J is TRBJ1-1; D gene ambiguous. The V end lost 2 bases, the J end lost 3 bases, and 7 bases lay between the germline ends. CDR3 length: 12 residues. Germline CDR1 and CDR2: GTSNPN and SVGIG (reference sequence). The CDR3 DNA is TGTGCCTGGAGTCGAGGGTACACTGAAGCTTTCTTT. Residues: CAWSRGYTEAFF. The full variable domain, with the rest looked up from reference TRBV30 and TRBJ1-1, is SQTIHQWPATLVQPVGSPLSLECTVEGTSNPNLYWYRQAAGRGLQLLFYSVGIGQISSEVPQNLSASRPQDRQFILSSKKLLLSDSGFYLCAWSRGYTEAFFGQGTRLTVV.

This clone has only a few counts. V gene TRBV7-8 combines with J gene TRBJ1-1, with unresolved D. The V gene's germline CDR1 is SGHVS and CDR2 FQNEAQ. The CDR3 is 12 residues long. V was trimmed by 5 bases and J by 5 bases, leaving 9 bases between them. The CDR3 loop reads CASSRTETEAFF. The CDR3 nucleotides are TGTGCCAGCAGCCGAACCGAGACTGAAGCTTTCTTT.

The rearrangement joins TRBV28 to TRBJ1-5, with D unclear. CDR3 length: 14 amino acids. V was pared by 8 bases and J by 0 bases, with 11 bases between. CDR1 is MDHEN, CDR2 SYDVKM, per germline. The CDR3 coding sequence is TGTGCCAGCCGCCTCCACAATAGCAATCAGCCCCAGCATTTT. This translates into CASRLHNSNQPQHF.

This clone occurred once. This chain connects TRBV10-3 to TRBJ2-3, with 13 bases lining up with TRBD2. Per germline, CDR1 ENHRY and CDR2 SYGVKD. With 5 bases clipped from V and 3 bases from J, the junction kept 2 bases outside the gene matches. This CDR3 region has 15 residues. CDR3 residues: CAISRTSGGTDTQYF. In nucleotides, the CDR3 is TGTGCCATCAGTCGGACTAGCGGGGGTACAGATACGCAGTATTTT.

This sequence joins TRBV15 and TRBJ2-7, with 8 bases fitting TRBD2. Looked up from germline, CDR1 is LNHNV and CDR2 is YYDKDF (reference sequence). Trimming removed 1 base from V and 2 bases from J; junction bases left unmatched: 4. This CDR3 spans 15 amino acids. CDR3 nucleotides: TGTGCCACCAGCAGAGTAGTAGCGGGAACCTACGAGCAGTACTTC. It specifies CATSRVVAGTYEQYF. The variable domain in full, with the rest retrieved from reference TRBV15 and TRBJ2-7, is DAMVIQNPRYQVTQFGKPVTLSCSQTLNHNVMYWYQQKSSQAPKLLFHYYDKDFNNEADTPDNFQSRRPNTSFCFLDIRSPGLGDTAMYLCATSRVVAGTYEQYFGPGTRLTVT.

The chain links TRBV25-1 to TRBJ1-1; 10 bases map to TRBD1. CDR1 and CDR2 (germline): MGHDK, SYGVNS. The CDR3 has 14 amino acids. V lost 4 bases to trimming and J lost 6 bases; unmatched junction nucleotides: 5. DNA of the CDR3: TGTGCCAGCAGTGGACTCGGACAGGGGGCTGAAGCTTTCTTT. Protein sequence: CASSGLGQGAEAFF.